The 4 T cell receptor beta chains below come from one sample, sequenced in a study of T cells after yellow fever vaccination. MiXCR was run by TCRdb on the 5' RACE reads, yielding one entry per CDR3 protein. The sample has approximately 250,000 distinct CDR3 sequences, approximately 6.8% seen once. Sequencing was performed on CD4+ T cells sorted from PBMCs, taken on the day of the yellow fever booster vaccination. The source of these receptors is a man under 40 who received the YFV17D yellow fever vaccine.

This clonotype has a handful of counts. The chain combines TRBV21-1 with TRBJ1-1; the table's D call of TRBD1 was not tested on the DNA. TRBV21-1 is a known pseudogene. The CDR3 sequence is 15 residues long. The CDR3 region is CASSMTGTRWTEAFF. The CDR3 region has the DNA TGTGCCAGCAGCATGACTGGGACGAGGTGGACTGAAGCTTTCTTT.

This clonotype was detected ten times or more. The chain couples TRBV24-1 to TRBJ2-1, with D unclear. Germline CDR1 KGHDR, CDR2 SFDVKD. This CDR3 contains 11 residues. The germline V and J ends were trimmed by 6 bases and 6 bases, with 5 bases remaining between them. This CDR3 reads CATSQLNEQFF. For the CDR3, the DNA is TGTGCCACCAGTCAACTCAATGAGCAGTTCTTC.

The chain couples TRBV7-2 to TRBJ2-7; 11 bases match TRBD2. Germline V lookup: CDR1 SGHTA, CDR2 FQGNSA. The V gene end was trimmed by 0 bases and the J gene end by 2 bases; junction bases not matched to a gene: 9. The CDR3 contains 18 residues. CDR3: CASSLAQQTSGVPYEQYF. For the CDR3, the DNA is TGTGCCAGCAGCTTAGCGCAACAGACTAGCGGGGTACCCTACGAGCAGTACTTC.

In this sample, this clonotype turned up a few times. This chain uses TRBV12-3 or TRBV12-4 with TRBJ2-7; maybe TRBD2 (5 bases). The CDR3 is 15 amino acids. The ends were cut back, 2 bases at V and 1 base at J, with 12 bases in the middle. The CDR3 sequence: CASSLIVAYSYEQYF. In DNA form, the CDR3 reads TGTGCCAGCAGTTTAATAGTAGCGTATTCCTACGAGCAGTACTTC.